This entry lists 19 T cell receptor beta chains sequenced from one sample in a study of TIL therapy for anti-PD-1-resistant metastatic lung cancer. This was the immunoSEQ v3 assay. The table came from immunoSEQ multiplex PCR; TCRdb's copy has only in-frame clones and leaves some out. The sample lists 55,000 to 65,000 clones, roughly 70% occurring once. Stated time point: pre-treatment sample, taken before nivolumab and TIL therapy. The sequences come from blood, collected at baseline. The receptor set was obtained from a person aged 25 to 80 with non-small cell lung cancer.

The V and J genes are TRBV29-1 and TRBJ2-7; 8 bases align to TRBD2. The CDR3 runs to 13 residues. V lost 4 bases, J lost 2 bases, and 4 bases stayed unmatched. Germline V gene data show CDR1 as SQVTM and CDR2 as ANQGSEA. The DNA of the CDR3 is TGCAGCGTTGTAATAGCGGGGACCTACGAGCAGTACTTC. Its protein is CSVVIAGTYEQYF.

The rearrangement links TRBV7-8 to TRBJ1-5, with D perhaps matching TRBD1 (5 bases). V lost 2 bases and J lost 3, with 17 bases in between. The germline V gene encodes CDR1 SGHVS and CDR2 FQNEAQ. The CDR3 is 17 amino acids. CDR3 in amino acids: CASSLIITGLFNQPQHF. Written as DNA, the CDR3 is TGTGCCAGCAGCTTAATTATAACAGGTCTCTTCAATCAGCCCCAGCATTTT.

Regarding this clone: At one of its ends the junction is not consistent with the germline gene, which may arise from a read error. CDR3 nucleotide sequence: TGTGCCAGCAGCCAAGATCAGAGGGGTAAAGGGGCACCACGGCCTTTT. Its translation: CASSQDQRGKGAPRPF. The rearrangement joins TRBV14 to TRBJ1-4, with D perhaps TRBD1 (5 bases). The CDR3 extends over 16 amino acids. The V gene's germline CDR1 is SGHDN and CDR2 FVKESK.

The CDR3 DNA is TGCGCCAGCAGCCAGAGCCGGGACAGGGACAACGAGCAGTACTTC. It specifies CASSQSRDRDNEQYF. The chain joins TRBV4-3 to TRBJ2-7, with 9 bases lining up with TRBD1. CDR1 and CDR2 from the germline V gene are LGHNA and YSLEER. The CDR3 totals 15 residues. V gave up 3 bases and J gave up 5 bases; unmatched junction bases: 8.

The J gene is TRBJ2-2, the V gene TRBV11-1; TRBD2 matches 7 bases. CDR3 size: 17 residues. The germline V gene encodes CDR1 SGHAT and CDR2 FQDESV (reference sequence). The V segment lost 1 base and the J segment 6 bases; nucleotides outside the gene matches: 11. The CDR3 protein is CASSLVWPAGRAGELFF. CDR3 in DNA: TGTGCCAGCAGCTTAGTGTGGCCAGCGGGAAGGGCCGGGGAGCTGTTTTTT.

The chain is built from TRBV27 and TRBJ1-2, with 8 nucleotides matching TRBD1. Losses at the gene ends were 6 bases for V and 0 bases for J; bases not matched to a gene: 12. CDR1 is MNHEY and CDR2 is SMNVEV in the germline V gene (reference sequence). This CDR3 region has 17 residues. The CDR3: CASRRQGTAPANYGYTF. CDR3 DNA: TGTGCCAGCAGGCGACAGGGGACTGCTCCTGCTAACTATGGCTACACCTTC.

The chain is built from TRBV27 and TRBJ1-1, with D tentatively TRBD1 (6 bases). Between the trimmed V and J ends, which lost 2 bases and 5 bases, there was a span of 15 bases. The CDR3 is 15 residues long. Germline V gives CDR1 MNHEY, CDR2 SMNVEV (reference sequence). CDR3 DNA: TGTGCCAGCAGTTTAAGGGGGTGGGGTCTAACTGAAGCTTTCTTT. Amino acids: CASSLRGWGLTEAFF.

This chain uses TRBV6-6 with TRBJ1-5; weak D call: TRBD1 (6 bases). This CDR3 has 15 amino acids. From germline, CDR1 is MNHNY and CDR2 SVGAGI (reference sequence). With 8 bases removed from V and 2 bases from J, the gap between germline ends came to 16 bases. The CDR3 nucleotides read TGTGCCAGCCAATGGGAGGGGGGTGGCAATCAGCCCCAGCATTTT. This sequence encodes CASQWEGGGNQPQHF.

This chain connects TRBV4-3 to TRBJ2-1; TRBD2 aligns across 14 bases. Germline CDR1 is LGHNA and CDR2 is YSLEER. The CDR3 runs 15 residues. The J segment lost 10 bases and the V segment lost 4 bases, leaving 6 bases of the junction unmatched. The CDR3 protein is CASSRLAGGPWEQFF. The CDR3 region has the DNA TGCGCCAGCAGCCGACTAGCGGGGGGGCCTTGGGAGCAGTTCTTC.

The chain couples TRBV5-6 to TRBJ2-2; D may be TRBD1 or TRBD2 (5 bases each). Looked up from germline, CDR1 is SGHDT and CDR2 is YYEEEE. CDR3 length: 15 residues. Trimming removed 2 bases from V and 4 bases from J, with 12 bases in between. The CDR3 is CASSFGVGGTGELFF. Written as DNA, the CDR3 is TGTGCCAGCAGCTTTGGCGTTGGGGGCACCGGGGAGCTGTTTTTT.

The chain combines TRBV15 with TRBJ2-7, with TRBD1 matching over 7 bases. The ends lost 3 bases at V and 4 bases at J; junction bases unmatched: 9. Germline CDR1 reads LNHNV; CDR2 reads YYDKDF (reference sequence). The CDR3 length is 15 residues. CDR3 protein: CATSSGGQAPYEQYF. The DNA for the CDR3 is TGTGCCACCAGCAGTGGTGGACAGGCCCCGTACGAGCAGTACTTC. Full variable domain (rest looked up from reference TRBV15 and TRBJ2-7): DAMVIQNPRYQVTQFGKPVTLSCSQTLNHNVMYWYQQKSSQAPKLLFHYYDKDFNNEADTPDNFQSRRPNTSFCFLDIRSPGLGDTAMYLCATSSGGQAPYEQYFGPGTRLTVT.

The genes are TRBV27 and TRBJ1-2, with a tentative D call TRBD1 (6 bases). The CDR3 extends over 16 amino acids. Germline CDR1 MNHEY, CDR2 SMNVEV (reference sequence). V gave up 7 bases and J gave up 4 bases, with 22 bases separating them. The CDR3, as DNA: TGTGCCAGCACCCCAGGAGTGAAGGGGGGCAGCTATGGCTACACCTTC. This sequence encodes CASTPGVKGGSYGYTF.

The chain combines TRBV10-3 with TRBJ1-5; tentative D call: TRBD1 (5 bases). The CDR3 totals 15 residues. The V gene's germline CDR1 is ENHRY and CDR2 SYGVKD. The germline V and J ends were trimmed by 4 bases and 5 bases, with 15 bases remaining between them. The CDR3 DNA follows: TGTGCCATCAGTGTTGGCCAGGGAATGGATCAGCCCCAGCATTTT. Translated, it gives CAISVGQGMDQPQHF.

The chain combines TRBV5-4 with TRBJ2-5; the D gene could be TRBD1 or TRBD2 (5 bases each). Trimming took off 0 bases at V and 11 bases at J, with 14 bases between the two ends. This CDR3 spans 13 amino acids. Germline CDR1 is SGHNT and CDR2 is YYREEE (reference sequence). CDR3 coding DNA: TGTGCCAGCAGCTTGGAGGGGTTGGGGGAGCAGTACTTC. Its translation is CASSLEGLGEQYF.

The DNA of the CDR3 is TGTGCCAGCAGCTTAAATCCCGCGGGGGACAGGGGCAACGAGCAGTACTTC. Translated: CASSLNPAGDRGNEQYF. J is TRBJ2-7 and V is TRBV7-2, with 10 positions matching TRBD1. The CDR3 has 17 residues. V dropped 2 bases and J dropped 5; count of bases not matched to a gene: 12. The V gene's germline CDR1 is SGHTA and CDR2 FQGNSA.

This chain joins TRBV11-3 and TRBJ1-3, with D uncertain. Germline CDR1 reads SGHNT; CDR2 reads YENEEA. Deletions cut 1 base from V and 4 bases from J, with 11 bases between. The CDR3 is made up of 15 amino acids. The CDR3 is CASSLGDPEGNTIYF. The CDR3 coding sequence is TGTGCCAGCAGCTTAGGTGACCCCGAGGGAAACACCATATATTTT.

The V gene is TRBV28, the J gene TRBJ2-3; D possibly corresponds to TRBD2 (6 bases). The CDR3 covers 14 residues. V lost 5 bases and J lost 6, with 15 bases in between. CDR1 is MDHEN and CDR2 is SYDVKM in the germline V gene. This CDR3 reads CASSPNLGGDTQYF. Written as DNA, the CDR3 is TGTGCCAGCAGTCCAAACCTCGGAGGGGATACGCAGTATTTT.

The chain couples TRBV5-6 to TRBJ2-6; weak D call: TRBD1 (5 bases). CDR3 size: 16 residues. Germline V gene lookup returns CDR1 SGHDT and CDR2 YYEEEE. V was pared by 0 bases and J by 1 base, with 8 bases between. CDR3 residues: CASSLEGVSGANVLTF. Written as DNA, the CDR3 is TGTGCCAGCAGCTTGGAAGGGGTATCTGGGGCCAACGTCCTGACTTTC.

The chain is built from TRBV5-4 and TRBJ2-2; 12 bases match TRBD1. CDR1 and CDR2 (germline): SGHNT, YYREEE (reference sequence). The CDR3 has 19 residues. J was trimmed by 5 bases and V by 0 bases; bases with no gene match: 11. The CDR3 sequence is CASSLAKWDRGRYTGELFF. CDR3 in DNA: TGTGCCAGCAGCTTGGCCAAGTGGGACAGGGGGCGTTATACCGGGGAGCTGTTTTTT.